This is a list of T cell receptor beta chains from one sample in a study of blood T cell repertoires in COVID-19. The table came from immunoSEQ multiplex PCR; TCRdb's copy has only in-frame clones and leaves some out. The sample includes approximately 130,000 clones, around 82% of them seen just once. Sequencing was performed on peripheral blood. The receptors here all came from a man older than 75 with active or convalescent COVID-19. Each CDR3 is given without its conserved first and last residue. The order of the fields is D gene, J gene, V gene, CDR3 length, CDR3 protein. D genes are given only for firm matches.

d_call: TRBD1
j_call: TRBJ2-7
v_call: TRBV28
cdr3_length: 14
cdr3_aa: ASSSPGTASSYEQY

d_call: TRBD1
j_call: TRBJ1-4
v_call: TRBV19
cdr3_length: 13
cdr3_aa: ASSITGGIGEKLF

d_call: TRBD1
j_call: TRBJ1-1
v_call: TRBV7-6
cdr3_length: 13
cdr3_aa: ASSNYRDRNTEAF

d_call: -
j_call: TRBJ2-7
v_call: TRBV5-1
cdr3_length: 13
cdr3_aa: ASSLYLADSYEQY

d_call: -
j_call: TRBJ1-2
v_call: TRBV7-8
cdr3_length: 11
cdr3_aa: ASSFGGNYGYT

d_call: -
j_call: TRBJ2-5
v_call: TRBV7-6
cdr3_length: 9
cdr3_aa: ASSTRETQY

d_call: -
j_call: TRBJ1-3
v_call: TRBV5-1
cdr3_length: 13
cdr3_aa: ASSLEQGGGNTIY

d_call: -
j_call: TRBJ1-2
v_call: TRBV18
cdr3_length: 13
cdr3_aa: ASSPLEGGASGYT

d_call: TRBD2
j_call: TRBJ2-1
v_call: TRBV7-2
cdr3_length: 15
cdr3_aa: ASSSRGLAGGDNEQF

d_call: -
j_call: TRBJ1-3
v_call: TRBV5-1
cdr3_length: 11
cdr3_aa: ASSLGGTDTIY

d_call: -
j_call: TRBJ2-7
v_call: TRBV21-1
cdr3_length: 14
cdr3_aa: ASSPPLRVLSDEQY

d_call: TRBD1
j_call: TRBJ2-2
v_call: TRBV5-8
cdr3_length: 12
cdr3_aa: ASSLVQGPGELF

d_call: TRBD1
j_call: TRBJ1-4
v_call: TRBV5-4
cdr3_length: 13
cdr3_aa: ASSLQGSADEKLF

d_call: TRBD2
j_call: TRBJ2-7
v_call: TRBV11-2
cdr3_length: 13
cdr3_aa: ASSLEAGTIYEQY

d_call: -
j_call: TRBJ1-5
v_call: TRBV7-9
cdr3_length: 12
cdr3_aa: ASAGRMSNQPQH

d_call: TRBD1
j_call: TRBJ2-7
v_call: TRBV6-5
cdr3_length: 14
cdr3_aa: ASSSQRQGKGYEQY

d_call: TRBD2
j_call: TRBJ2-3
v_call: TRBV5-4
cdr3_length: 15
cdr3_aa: ARLASGGPSSTDTQY

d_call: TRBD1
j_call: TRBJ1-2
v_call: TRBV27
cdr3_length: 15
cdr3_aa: ASSLWSGGQGNYGYT

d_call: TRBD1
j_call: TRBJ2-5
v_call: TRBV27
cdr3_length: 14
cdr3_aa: ASSAGPGQGWETQY

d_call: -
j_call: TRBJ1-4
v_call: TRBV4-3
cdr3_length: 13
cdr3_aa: ASSQERGIGEKLF

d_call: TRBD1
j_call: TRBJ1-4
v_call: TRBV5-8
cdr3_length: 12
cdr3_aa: ASSPRDRVEKLF

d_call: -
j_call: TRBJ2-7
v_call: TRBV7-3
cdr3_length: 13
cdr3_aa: ASSLNSGERYEQY

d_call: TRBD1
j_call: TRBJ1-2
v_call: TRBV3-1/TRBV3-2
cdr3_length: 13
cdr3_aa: ASSPRDRDFRGYT

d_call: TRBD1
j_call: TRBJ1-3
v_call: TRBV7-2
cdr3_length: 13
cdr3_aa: ASSPGGGAGNTIY

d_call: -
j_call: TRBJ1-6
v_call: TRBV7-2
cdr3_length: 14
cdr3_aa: ASSLSGVSYNSPLH

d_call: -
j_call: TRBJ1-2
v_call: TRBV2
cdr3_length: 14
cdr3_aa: ASSESREPPGYGYT

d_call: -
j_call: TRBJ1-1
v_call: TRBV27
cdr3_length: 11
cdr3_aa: TSSQGKNTEAF

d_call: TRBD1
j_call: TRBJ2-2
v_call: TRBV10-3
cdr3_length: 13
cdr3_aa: ATRDRATNTGELF

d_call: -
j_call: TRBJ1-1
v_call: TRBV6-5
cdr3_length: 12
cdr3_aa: ASRERTGKTEAF

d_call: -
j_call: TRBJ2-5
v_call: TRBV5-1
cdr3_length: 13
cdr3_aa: ASSLGQSYQETQY

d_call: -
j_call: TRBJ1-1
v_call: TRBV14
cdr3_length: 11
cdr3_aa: ASLGQPNTEAF

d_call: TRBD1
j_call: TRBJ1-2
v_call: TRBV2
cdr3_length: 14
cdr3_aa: ASSTPGGSANYGYT

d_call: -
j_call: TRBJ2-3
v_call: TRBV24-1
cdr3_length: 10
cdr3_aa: ATSDDRDTQY

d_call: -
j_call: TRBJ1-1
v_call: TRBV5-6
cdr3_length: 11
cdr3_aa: ASSLFGRTEAF

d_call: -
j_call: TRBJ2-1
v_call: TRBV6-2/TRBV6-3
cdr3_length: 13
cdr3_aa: ASSYGWGPYNEQF

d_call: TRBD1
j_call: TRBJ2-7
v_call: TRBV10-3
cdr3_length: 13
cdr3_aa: AISEEGGLSYEQY

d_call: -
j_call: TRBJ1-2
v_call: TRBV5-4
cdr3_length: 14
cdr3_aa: ASSFPTQGLSYGYT

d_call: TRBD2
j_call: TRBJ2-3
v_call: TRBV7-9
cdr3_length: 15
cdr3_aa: ASSSSLAGANTDTQY

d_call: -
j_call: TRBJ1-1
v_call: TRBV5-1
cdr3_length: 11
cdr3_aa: ASSFISGTEAF

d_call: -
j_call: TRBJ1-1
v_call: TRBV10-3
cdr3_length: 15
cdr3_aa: AISEAGAREANTEAF

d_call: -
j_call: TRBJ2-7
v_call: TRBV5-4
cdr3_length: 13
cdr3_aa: ASSSRGGGSYEQY

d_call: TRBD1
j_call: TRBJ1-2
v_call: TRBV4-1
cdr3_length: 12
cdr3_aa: ASSQETGNYGYT

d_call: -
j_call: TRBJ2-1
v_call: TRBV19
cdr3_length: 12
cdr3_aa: ASSRGGAYNEQF

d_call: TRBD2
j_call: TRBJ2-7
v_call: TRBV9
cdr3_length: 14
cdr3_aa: ASSVGGTSGLYEQY

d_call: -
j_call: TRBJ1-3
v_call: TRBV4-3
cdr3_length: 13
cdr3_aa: ASSQVSGPGNTIY

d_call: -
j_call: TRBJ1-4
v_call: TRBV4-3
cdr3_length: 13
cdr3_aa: ASSQDKEANEKLF

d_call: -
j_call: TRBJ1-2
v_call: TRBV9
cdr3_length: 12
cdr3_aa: ASSVDGSLYGYT

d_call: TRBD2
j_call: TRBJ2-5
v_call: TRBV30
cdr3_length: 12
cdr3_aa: AWSGSGGYQTQY

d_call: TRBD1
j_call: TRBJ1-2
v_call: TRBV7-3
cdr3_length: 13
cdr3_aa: ASSEGQGINYGYT

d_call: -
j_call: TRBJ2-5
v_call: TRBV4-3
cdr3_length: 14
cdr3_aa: ASSQDLGGYGETQY

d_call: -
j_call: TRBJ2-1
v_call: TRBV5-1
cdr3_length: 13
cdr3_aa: ASSRMASSYNEQF

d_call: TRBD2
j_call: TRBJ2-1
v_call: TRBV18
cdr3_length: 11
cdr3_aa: ASTQTSGFSQF

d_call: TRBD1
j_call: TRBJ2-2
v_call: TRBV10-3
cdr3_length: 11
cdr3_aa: AIPGQGTGELF

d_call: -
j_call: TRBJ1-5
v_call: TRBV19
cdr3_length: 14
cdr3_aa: ASSTTGPYSNQPQH

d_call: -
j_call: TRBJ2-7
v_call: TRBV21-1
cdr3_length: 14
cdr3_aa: ASLDRGDLSTNEQY

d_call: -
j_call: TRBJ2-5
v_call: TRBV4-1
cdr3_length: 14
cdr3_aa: ASSQDRSGGLETQY

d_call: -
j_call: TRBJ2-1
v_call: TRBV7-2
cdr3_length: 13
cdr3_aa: ASSLQAGSYNEQF